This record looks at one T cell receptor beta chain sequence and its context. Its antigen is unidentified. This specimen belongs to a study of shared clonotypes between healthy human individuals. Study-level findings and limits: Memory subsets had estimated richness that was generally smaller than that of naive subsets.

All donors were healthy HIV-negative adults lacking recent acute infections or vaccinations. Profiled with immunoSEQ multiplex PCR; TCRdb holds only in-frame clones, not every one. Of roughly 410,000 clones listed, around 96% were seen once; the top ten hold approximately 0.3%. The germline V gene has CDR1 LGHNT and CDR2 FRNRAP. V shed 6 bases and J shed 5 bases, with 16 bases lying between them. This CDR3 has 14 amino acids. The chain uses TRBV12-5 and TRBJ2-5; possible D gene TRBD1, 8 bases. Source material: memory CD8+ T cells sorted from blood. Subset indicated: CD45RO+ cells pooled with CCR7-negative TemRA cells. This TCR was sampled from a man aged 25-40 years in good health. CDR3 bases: TGTGCTAGTGGCCTCGCACAGGGGGGGGAGACCCAGTACTTC. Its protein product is CASGLAQGGETQYF.